One sample yielded the 19 T cell receptor beta chains listed below, sequenced in a study of T cell repertoires in cytomegalovirus infection. TCRdb re-analysed the reads in MiXCR, keeping a single row per CDR3 protein. Altogether around 260,000 distinct CDR3 sequences are present, 20% to 30% being singletons, with the ten largest covering 14%. The source material was PBMCs. These receptors were obtained from a human donor in good health (CMV status not recorded). Some clones in this sample may be carry-over from other donors' samples.

The CDR3 sequence: CASSDTSGTYNEQFF. The CDR3 DNA follows: TGTGCCAGCAGTGACACGAGCGGGACTTACAATGAGCAGTTCTTC. J is TRBJ2-1 and V is TRBV6-4; TRBD2 matches 7 bases. Germline CDR1 is MRHNA and CDR2 is SNTAGT. V shed 2 bases and J 4 bases; nucleotides not matched to a gene: 5. The CDR3 length is 15 residues.

There are many counts of this clonotype. The chain is built from TRBV10-3 and TRBJ1-2; 7 nucleotides agree with TRBD1. The CDR3 extends over 12 amino acids. V shed 5 bases, J shed 6 bases, and the junction held 3 bases outside the gene matches. Germline V CDR1 and CDR2: ENHRY, SYGVKD. CDR3 residues: CAISPGTDGYTF. The CDR3, as DNA: TGTGCCATCAGTCCCGGGACAGATGGCTACACCTTC.

At least ten counts were recorded for this clonotype. The V gene is TRBV7-2, the J gene TRBJ2-2; D uncertain. V lost 7 bases to trimming and J lost 3 bases, with 3 bases between them. Germline CDR1 is SGHTA and CDR2 is FQGNSA. The CDR3 extends over 11 amino acids. DNA of the CDR3: TGTGCCAGCACGTACACCGGGGAGCTGTTTTTT. Encoded protein: CASTYTGELFF.

This clonotype was observed at least ten times. The rearrangement uses TRBV7-3 and TRBJ2-5, with D perhaps TRBD2 (5 bases). The V gene's germline CDR1 is SGHTA and CDR2 FQGTGA. The CDR3 is 14 residues long. The V gene lost 6 bases and the J gene lost 1 base, with 12 bases spanning the gap. CDR3 amino acids: CASSRGGVQETQYF. CDR3 bases: TGTGCCAGCAGTCGGGGTGGGGTCCAAGAGACCCAGTACTTC. Based on the CDR3 plus reference TRBV7-3 and TRBJ2-5, the full variable domain is GAGVSQTPSNKVTEKGKYVELRCDPISGHTALYWYRQSLGQGPEFLIYFQGTGAADDSGLPNDRFFAVRPEGSVSTLKIQRTERGDSAVYLCASSRGGVQETQYFGPGTRLLVL.

This clonotype was recorded a few times. One junction end disagrees with the germline gene, perhaps due to a read error. This chain joins TRBV7-7 and TRBJ2-1; maybe TRBD2 (5 bases). Germline lookup yields CDR1 SSHAT and CDR2 FNYEAQ (reference sequence). This CDR3 contains 14 residues. The CDR3: CASSFRRSGDEQFF. The CDR3 DNA sequence: TGTGCTAGCAGCTTCCGGCGGAGCGGCGATGAGCAGTTCTTC.

This clonotype was observed a single time. The chain joins TRBV20-1 to TRBJ2-3; possibly TRBD2 for D (5 bases). The germline gives CDR1 DFQATT, CDR2 SNEGSKA (reference sequence). The CDR3 has 14 residues. Trimming took 3 bases from V and 2 from J, leaving 12 bases between them. CDR3 protein: CSASVGGFTDTQYF. CDR3 bases: TGCAGTGCTAGCGTAGGAGGATTCACAGATACGCAGTATTTT.

The rearrangement joins TRBV18 to TRBJ2-5, with 9 positions matching TRBD1. V dropped 3 bases and J dropped 5; count of bases not matched to a gene: 10. The CDR3 consists of 16 residues. Germline V gene data show CDR1 as KGHSH and CDR2 as LQKENI. The DNA for the CDR3 is TGTGCCAGCTCACCGCTGAATACAGGGGGCAGGGAGACCCAGTACTTC. It specifies CASSPLNTGGRETQYF.

The chain uses TRBV5-1 and TRBJ2-1; the match to TRBD1 covers 9 bases. There are 15 residues in the CDR3. After removal of 5 bases from V and 5 bases from J, the junction contained 8 bases not matched to a gene. Germline values: CDR1 SGHRS, CDR2 YFSETQ. CDR3 region: CASSRTGGAHNEQFF. CDR3 coding DNA: TGCGCCAGCAGTCGTACAGGGGGCGCGCACAATGAGCAGTTCTTC.

This clonotype was found many times. V is TRBV7-2 and J is TRBJ1-1; no firm D call. Germline CDR1 and CDR2: SGHTA and FQGNSA. The CDR3 has 13 amino acids. Trimming left V 4 bases short and J 4 bases short, with 10 bases between. This CDR3 is CASSSHRGTEAFF. DNA for the CDR3: TGTGCCAGCAGCTCCCACCGGGGCACTGAAGCTTTCTTT.

This clonotype was detected many times. The chain joins TRBV7-2 to TRBJ2-5, with 8 bases that match TRBD2. V lost 3 bases to trimming and J lost 5 bases; unmatched junction nucleotides: 11. CDR1 and CDR2 (germline): SGHTA, FQGNSA. The CDR3 loop spans 16 amino acids. This CDR3 is CASSLGVGLAGETQYF. CDR3 bases: TGTGCCAGCAGCTTGGGGGTTGGACTAGCCGGCGAGACCCAGTACTTC.

This chain connects TRBV28 to TRBJ1-5, with D possibly being TRBD1 (5 bases). CDR3 size: 12 residues. Per germline, CDR1 MDHEN and CDR2 SYDVKM. Trimming cost V 4 bases and J 9 bases, with 10 bases left between them. CDR3 DNA: TGTGCCAGCAGTTCGGGGGGGTGGCCCCAGCATTTT. It codes for CASSSGGWPQHF.

This clonotype was seen more than once but under ten times. The chain uses TRBV30 and TRBJ2-1, with 7 nucleotides matching TRBD2. After removal of 6 bases from V and 4 bases from J, the junction contained 9 bases not matched to a gene. The CDR3 totals 14 residues. Per the germline V gene, CDR1 is GTSNPN and CDR2 is SVGIG (reference sequence). DNA for the CDR3: TGTGCCTGCGTCTTTAGCGGGTTGTACAATGAGCAGTTCTTC. It encodes CACVFSGLYNEQFF. Filled out from reference TRBV30 and TRBJ2-1, the complete variable domain reads SQTIHQWPATLVQPVGSPLSLECTVEGTSNPNLYWYRQAAGRGLQLLFYSVGIGQISSEVPQNLSASRPQDRQFILSSKKLLLSDSGFYLCACVFSGLYNEQFFGPGTRLTVL.

There are many counts of this clonotype. V gene TRBV7-6 combines with J gene TRBJ1-1; 7 nucleotides agree with TRBD1. The CDR3 runs 14 residues. The V segment lost 5 bases and the J segment 2 bases; nucleotides outside the gene matches: 5. Germline V CDR1 and CDR2: SGHVS, FNYEAQ. In nucleotides, the CDR3 is TGTGCCAGCAGCGCGTACAGGGGCAACACTGAAGCTTTCTTT. It encodes CASSAYRGNTEAFF.

The V gene is TRBV7-2, the J gene TRBJ2-6, with D possibly being TRBD1 (5 bases). Trimming took 1 base from V and 0 from J, leaving 22 bases between them. CDR3 length equals 21 residues. CDR1 is SGHTA, CDR2 FQGNSA, per germline. CDR3 residues: CASSLGQGSLLVRSGANVLTF. CDR3 bases: TGTGCCAGCAGCTTAGGGCAGGGTTCTCTGCTGGTCCGCTCTGGGGCCAACGTCCTGACTTTC.

The gene calls are TRBV20-1 and TRBJ1-6; D gene uncertain. This CDR3 region has 16 residues. CDR1 and CDR2 from the germline V gene are DFQATT and SNEGSKA (reference sequence). Trimming removed 1 base at V and 1 base at J, with 11 bases between. The CDR3 sequence: CSARGSVGSYNSPLHF. Here the CDR3 DNA reads TGCAGTGCTAGAGGGAGTGTGGGATCCTATAATTCACCCCTCCACTTT.

This clonotype was recorded many times. This chain uses TRBV2 with TRBJ2-5; 7 bases align to TRBD1. The CDR3 is 15 residues long. The germline V gene has CDR1 SNHLY and CDR2 FYNNEI. With 6 bases clipped from V and 3 bases from J, the junction kept 10 bases outside the gene matches. CDR3 nucleotides: TGTGCCAGCAGGGCGGCTCGACAGGGAGAAGAGACCCAGTACTTC. Protein: CASRAARQGEETQYF.

This clonotype has only a few counts. The V gene is TRBV20-1, the J gene TRBJ2-7; no clear D gene. Germline CDR1 is DFQATT and CDR2 is SNEGSKA (reference sequence). The CDR3 extends over 12 amino acids. V lost 3 bases and J 5 bases, leaving 11 bases between the germline ends. The CDR3 spells CSASDSLDEQYF. DNA of the CDR3: TGCAGTGCTAGCGACTCCCTAGACGAGCAGTACTTC.

The V call is TRBV20-1, the J call TRBJ2-7; D not certain. The CDR3 has 12 residues. Trimming shortened V by 5 bases and J by 12 bases, and 20 bases separated the two germline ends. Germline V lookup: CDR1 DFQATT, CDR2 SNEGSKA (reference sequence). The CDR3 DNA reads as TGCAGTGCTCTATCCACTACGCAGTTTTGGTACTTC. Translation gives CSALSTTQFWYF.

This clonotype has just a few counts. The gene calls are TRBV6-4 and TRBJ2-5; possible D gene TRBD2, 5 bases. The CDR3 is 13 amino acids. Germline V lookup: CDR1 MRHNA, CDR2 SNTAGT. V lost 3 bases, J lost 7 bases, and 12 bases lay in between. The CDR3 DNA reads as TGTGCCAGCAGTGATGAGGGCATCAGGACCCAGTACTTC. Encoded protein: CASSDEGIRTQYF.